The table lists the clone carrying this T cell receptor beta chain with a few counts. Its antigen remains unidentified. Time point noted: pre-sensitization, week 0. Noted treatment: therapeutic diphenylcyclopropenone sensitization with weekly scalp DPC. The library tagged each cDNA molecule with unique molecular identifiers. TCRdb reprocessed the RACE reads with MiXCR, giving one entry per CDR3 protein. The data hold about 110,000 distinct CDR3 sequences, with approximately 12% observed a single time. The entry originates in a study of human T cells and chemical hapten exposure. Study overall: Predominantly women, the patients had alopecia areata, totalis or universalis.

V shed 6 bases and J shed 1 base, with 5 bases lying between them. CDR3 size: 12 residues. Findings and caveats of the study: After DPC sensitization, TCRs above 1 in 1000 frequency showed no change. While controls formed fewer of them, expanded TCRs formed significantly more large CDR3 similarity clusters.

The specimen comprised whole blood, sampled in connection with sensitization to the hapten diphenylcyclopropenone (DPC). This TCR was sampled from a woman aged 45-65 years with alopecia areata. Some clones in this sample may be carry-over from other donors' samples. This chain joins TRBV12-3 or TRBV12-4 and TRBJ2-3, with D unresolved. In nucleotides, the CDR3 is TGTGCCAGCAGAGTCCGCACAGATACGCAGTATTTT. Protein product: CASRVRTDTQYF.